This TCR beta chain was found in a study of Ad26.COV2.S vaccination and SARS-CoV-2 variants. As for the study in general: Once or twice, 56 days apart, Ad26.COV2.S was delivered intramuscularly.

Treatment in this sample: around 19 received Ad26.COV2.S at low or high dose, single or two shots; five or six received placebo; per-sample allocation not given. At day 63 after the first vaccine or placebo injection, samples were drawn. Boston supplied an adult donor aged 18-55 years. Method: immunoSEQ multiplex PCR; TCRdb's copy keeps in-frame clones and lacks some. Here the sample spans 350,000 to 500,000 clones, 75% to 90% being singletons. The study's findings and limits: The placebo group had lower spike-specific TCR breadth than the vaccine recipients did.

About this clone: No antigen is known for it.

The sequenced sample was peripheral blood, obtained in a trial of Ad26.COV2.S vaccine versus placebo. The sequence derives from a person aged 18-60 years who received the Ad26.COV2.S COVID-19 vaccine or a placebo.

The CDR3 region is CASSGGGDRYYGYTF. CDR3 sequence (DNA): TGTGCCAGCAGTGGAGGGGGCGACCGTTACTATGGCTACACCTTC. The V gene is TRBV2, the J gene TRBJ1-2; 7 nucleotides align to TRBD1. V lost 4 bases, J lost 3 bases, and 8 bases stayed unmatched. The germline gives CDR1 SNHLY, CDR2 FYNNEI. The CDR3 covers 15 residues.